The 5 T cell receptor beta chains below come from one sample, sequenced in a study of T-cell memory formation after mild COVID-19. TCRdb processed the 5' RACE reads anew with MiXCR; each CDR3 protein has one entry. The table records around 130,000 distinct CDR3 sequences, 15% to 20% of them present only once. Sequencing was carried out using PBMCs or a T cell subset sorted from them (not recorded which). These receptors came from a young man who had mild COVID-19 (a few samples of this study predate the infection). Cell type and time point are not known.

The CDR3 DNA reads TGTGCCAGCAGCGGACAGGGTAGCACCGGGGAGCTGTTTTTT. Residues: CASSGQGSTGELFF. The chain combines TRBV7-2 with TRBJ2-2, with 8 bases that match TRBD1. The V gene's germline CDR1 is SGHTA and CDR2 FQGNSA. This CDR3 comprises 14 residues. V trimming: 5 bases; J trimming: 4 bases; junction bases outside the gene matches: 3.

The chain couples TRBV5-1 to TRBJ2-6; a possible D gene is TRBD2 (5 bases). The CDR3 extends over 16 amino acids. The germline V gene has CDR1 SGHRS and CDR2 YFSETQ. The ends were cut back, 4 bases at V and 0 bases at J, with 11 bases in the middle. CDR3: CASSVTDYSGANVLTF. The CDR3 DNA sequence: TGCGCCAGCAGCGTGACTGACTACTCTGGGGCCAACGTCCTGACTTTC.

This clonotype was detected only a few times. The rearrangement joins TRBV5-1 to TRBJ2-2, with unresolved D. The CDR3 has 13 residues. V dropped 0 bases and J dropped 4 bases, with 4 bases sitting between them. Looked up from germline, CDR1 is SGHRS and CDR2 is YFSETQ. CDR3 bases: TGCGCCAGCAGCTTGGAGGCCACCGGGGAGCTGTTTTTT. Residues: CASSLEATGELFF.

The CDR3: CASSAGTTRDTQYF. CDR3 sequence (DNA): TGTGCCAGTAGTGCCGGGACAACCAGGGATACGCAGTATTTT. This chain uses TRBV19 with TRBJ2-3, with D possibly being TRBD1 (6 bases). The germline gives CDR1 LNHDA, CDR2 SQIVND (reference sequence). CDR3 size: 14 residues. Trimming cost V 5 bases and J 6 bases, with 15 bases left between them.

The rearrangement joins TRBV4-1 to TRBJ2-7; D unresolved. In germline, CDR1 is MGHRA, CDR2 YSYEKL. This CDR3 is 14 amino acids long. V shed 2 bases and J shed 1 base, with 9 bases lying between them. CDR3: CASSQPLRSYEQYF. Here the CDR3 DNA reads TGCGCCAGCAGCCAACCCCTTCGATCCTACGAGCAGTACTTC.